These 13 T cell receptor beta chains share one sample of origin, sequenced in a study of blood T cells in healthy people across ages. Alongside a J-beta primer mix, a sample-barcoded 5' primer served in a second PCR lasting about 6 to 12 cycles. TCRdb reanalysed the 5' RACE reads using MiXCR and keeps one entry per CDR3 protein. The top ten clones hold approximately 20% of a sample with fewer than 1 million distinct CDR3 sequences, about 42% of them seen once. Sequenced: blood. These receptors were collected from a man aged 55 to 70 in good health.

This chain connects TRBV12-3 or TRBV12-4 to TRBJ1-5, with a tentative D call TRBD1 (5 bases). Trimming left V 3 bases short and J 2 bases short, with 14 bases between. The CDR3 has 16 residues. DNA of the CDR3: TGTGCCAGCAGTTTCCGGCAGGGTTTGGGCAATCAGCCCCAGCATTTT. Its protein is CASSFRQGLGNQPQHF.

This clonotype has a handful of counts. The V gene is TRBV7-9, the J gene TRBJ1-5, with D unresolved. The ends were cut back, 5 bases at V and 4 bases at J, with 6 bases in the middle. Germline-derived CDR1 and CDR2 are SEHNR and FQNEAQ (reference sequence). The CDR3 totals 12 residues. As DNA, the CDR3 is TGTGCCAGCAGCGCCACTAATCAGCCCCAGCATTTT. Protein sequence: CASSATNQPQHF.

This clonotype was observed a single time. The CDR3 loop reads CSVEDRVGNTIYF. CDR3 nucleotides: TGCAGCGTTGAGGACAGGGTTGGAAACACCATATATTTT. The J gene is TRBJ1-3, the V gene TRBV29-1, with TRBD1 matching over 8 bases. The V and J ends lost 3 bases and 3 bases, in that order; junction bases with no gene match: 1. CDR1 is SQVTM, CDR2 ANQGSEA, per germline. This CDR3 comprises 13 residues.

This clonotype has more than one count but fewer than ten. The CDR3 is CASSYGGQGVETQYF. DNA for the CDR3: TGTGCCAGCAGTTACGGGGGACAGGGCGTGGAGACCCAGTACTTC. The chain joins TRBV27 to TRBJ2-7; 9 nucleotides agree with TRBD1. The J call could be wrong; TRBJ2-5 is a better fit for the DNA end. Germline V gene data show CDR1 as MNHEY and CDR2 as SMNVEV (reference sequence). The CDR3 is 15 residues long.

The chain combines TRBV6-1 with TRBJ1-2; D is uncertain. This CDR3 is built from 13 residues. Deletions cut 2 bases from V and 4 bases from J, with 8 bases between. Germline CDR1 and CDR2: MNHNS and SASEGT. CDR3 bases: TGTGCCAGCAGTGAATCTGGGTTCTATGGCTACACCTTC. This codes for CASSESGFYGYTF.

In nucleotides, the CDR3 is TGTGCCAGCTCTATGAGGGACGCCATTCAGTACTTC. Protein sequence: CASSMRDAIQYF. The V and J genes are TRBV7-2 and TRBJ2-4; D tentatively reads TRBD1 or TRBD2 (5 bases each). Between the trimmed V and J ends, which lost 8 bases and 9 bases, there was a span of 14 bases. Per the germline V gene, CDR1 is SGHTA and CDR2 is FQGNSA. This CDR3 comprises 12 residues.

In its sample, this clonotype was seen many times. V is TRBV28 and J is TRBJ1-2, with TRBD1 matching 7 bases. Looked up from germline, CDR1 is MDHEN and CDR2 is SYDVKM. CDR3 size: 13 residues. J lost 5 bases, V lost 6 bases, and 6 bases had no gene match. The CDR3 sequence: CASSLTGPYGYTF. The CDR3 nucleotides are TGTGCCAGCAGCCTGACAGGGCCGTATGGCTACACCTTC.

V is TRBV2 and J is TRBJ2-3, with 9 nucleotides matching TRBD1. Looked up from germline, CDR1 is SNHLY and CDR2 is FYNNEI. CDR3 size: 15 residues. V was clipped by 5 bases and J by 2 bases; unmatched bases: 5. The CDR3 nucleotides read TGTGCCAGCAGTCCCGGGACAGGGCCCACAGATACGCAGTATTTT. It is translated as CASSPGTGPTDTQYF. Together with reference TRBV2 and TRBJ2-3, the CDR3 gives the full variable domain: EPEVTQTPSHQVTQMGQEVILRCVPISNHLYFYWYRQILGQKVEFLVSFYNNEISEKSEIFDDQFSVERPDGSNFTLKIRSTKLEDSAMYFCASSPGTGPTDTQYFGPGTRLTVL.

The V gene is TRBV12-3 or TRBV12-4, the J gene TRBJ2-5; perhaps TRBD2 as D (6 bases). The V gene lost 4 bases and the J gene lost 2 bases, with 17 bases spanning the gap. The CDR3 runs 16 residues. The CDR3 nucleotides are TGTGCCAGCAGTTATTCCCTAGGGCGGGAACAAGAGACCCAGTACTTC. Translating it yields CASSYSLGREQETQYF.

This clonotype appeared many times. CDR3 region: CASSDFRRGARETQYF. Written as DNA, the CDR3 is TGTGCCAGCAGTGATTTTAGGCGGGGGGCTCGGGAGACCCAGTACTTC. The V and J genes are TRBV6-1 and TRBJ2-5, with 8 bases aligning to TRBD2. The CDR3 spans 16 residues. V shed 3 bases, J shed 5 bases, and the junction held 11 bases outside the gene matches. Germline assignment: CDR1 MNHNS and CDR2 SASEGT.

This clonotype was found a few times. The CDR3 is CASSSYMNTEAFF. As DNA, the CDR3 is TGTGCCAGCAGCTCCTATATGAACACTGAAGCTTTCTTT. The V gene is TRBV7-8, the J gene TRBJ1-1, with no clear D. V lost 4 bases and J 0 bases, leaving 6 bases between the germline ends. This CDR3 has 13 amino acids. Germline-derived CDR1 and CDR2 are SGHVS and FQNEAQ.

The rearrangement links TRBV6-5 to TRBJ2-2, with D perhaps TRBD1 or TRBD2 (5 bases each). Per germline, CDR1 MNHEY and CDR2 SVGAGI. The CDR3 spans 14 residues. V was shortened by 7 bases and J by 6 bases, with 15 bases between the two germline ends. This CDR3 reads CASKSSWGSGELFF. CDR3 DNA sequence: TGTGCCAGCAAGTCTAGCTGGGGGTCCGGGGAGCTGTTTTTT.

The rearrangement joins TRBV7-9 to TRBJ2-4, with 7 nucleotides matching TRBD1. With V trimmed by 5 bases and J by 13 bases, 5 bases remained unmatched. The CDR3 runs to 11 residues. Germline V gives CDR1 SEHNR, CDR2 FQNEAQ (reference sequence). CDR3 sequence: CASSTGTAQYF. CDR3 bases: TGTGCCAGCAGCACCGGGACAGCGCAGTACTTC.